A single sample is the source of the 19 T cell receptor beta chains below, sequenced in a study of blood T cell repertoires in COVID-19. Here immunoSEQ multiplex PCR was the method, and the copy in TCRdb shows in-frame clones only, minus some. The sample gives some 76,000 clones, around 86% of which show up once; 25% to 30% is in the top ten. Sequenced: peripheral blood. These receptors were obtained from a human donor in a cohort sampled during active COVID-19.

This chain uses TRBV7-2 with TRBJ1-2; no clear D. This CDR3 has 12 residues. CDR1 and CDR2 from the germline V gene are SGHTA and FQGNSA. V was shortened by 3 bases and J by 5 bases, with 7 bases between the two germline ends. CDR3 region: CASSLEGYGYTF. The DNA of the CDR3 is TGTGCCAGCAGCTTGGAGGGTTATGGCTACACCTTC. Full variable domain (rest looked up from reference TRBV7-2 and TRBJ1-2): GAGVSQSPSNKVTEKGKDVELRCDPISGHTALYWYRQSLGQGLEFLIYFQGNSAPDKSGLPSDRFSAERTGGSVSTLTIQRTQQEDSAVYLCASSLEGYGYTFGSGTRLTVV.

The CDR3 DNA is TGTGCCAGCAGCCCGACTAGAAGTGAGCAGTTCTTC. It yields the protein CASSPTRSEQFF. This chain connects TRBV7-9 to TRBJ2-1; weak D call: TRBD2 (6 bases). The germline V gene encodes CDR1 SEHNR and CDR2 FQNEAQ (reference sequence). CDR3 length equals 12 residues. Trimming removed 5 bases from V and 9 bases from J, with 11 bases in between.

CDR3 DNA sequence: TGTGCCAGCAGCTTAGTACCGACAGGGACAATATCCTACGAGCAGTACTTC. Its protein is CASSLVPTGTISYEQYF. The chain is built from TRBV7-8 and TRBJ2-7, with 7 bases lining up with TRBD1. This CDR3 contains 17 residues. Germline trimming cut 1 base from V and 1 base from J; bases unmatched to any gene: 10. Germline CDR1 is SGHVS and CDR2 is FQNEAQ.

The chain links TRBV7-3 to TRBJ2-5; 7 bases map to TRBD2. Germline CDR1 and CDR2: SGHTA and FQGTGA. The CDR3 has 13 residues. After removal of 5 bases from V and 5 bases from J, the junction contained 5 bases not matched to a gene. CDR3 DNA sequence: TGTGCCAGCAGCCCCGCGGGGGATGAGACCCAGTACTTC. Its translation is CASSPAGDETQYF.

The chain uses TRBV2 and TRBJ2-7; no reliable D call. The CDR3 runs 14 residues. V was cut by 4 bases and J by 1 base, with 11 bases left in between. Looked up from germline, CDR1 is SNHLY and CDR2 is FYNNEI. The CDR3 sequence: CASSVSPGSYEQYF. The CDR3 bases are TGTGCCAGCAGTGTCAGTCCAGGTTCCTACGAGCAGTACTTC.

The chain is built from TRBV27 and TRBJ2-5, with TRBD2 identical over 7 bases. J was trimmed by 4 bases and V by 6 bases; bases with no gene match: 8. The CDR3 extends over 14 amino acids. In germline, CDR1 is MNHEY, CDR2 SMNVEV (reference sequence). The CDR3 spells CASSPVGGGETQYF. The CDR3 DNA follows: TGTGCCAGCAGCCCGGTAGGCGGGGGAGAGACCCAGTACTTC.

The chain combines TRBV5-1 with TRBJ2-5, with 8 bases fitting TRBD1. Germline loops: CDR1 SGHRS, CDR2 YFSETQ. Germline trimming cut 4 bases from V and 0 bases from J; bases unmatched to any gene: 5. The CDR3 contains 15 residues. CDR3 sequence (DNA): TGCGCCAGCAGCCCGACAGGGGTTAACCAAGAGACCCAGTACTTC. The encoded protein is CASSPTGVNQETQYF.

The genes are TRBV6-5 and TRBJ2-1, with TRBD1 as a possible D gene (6 bases). The CDR3 covers 12 residues. Trimming left V 11 bases short and J 7 bases short, with 15 bases between. Germline V gene sequence: CDR1 MNHEY, CDR2 SVGAGI. CDR3 coding DNA: TGTGCCTCCCAAGGGGGTCGGAATGAGCAGTTCTTC. Its protein product is CASQGGRNEQFF.

The chain is built from TRBV5-1 and TRBJ1-1; TRBD1 matches 7 bases. In germline, CDR1 is SGHRS, CDR2 YFSETQ. The CDR3 is 14 residues long. The J segment lost 0 bases and the V segment lost 4 bases, leaving 3 bases of the junction unmatched. The CDR3 protein is CASSAGQVNTEAFF. CDR3 bases: TGCGCCAGCAGCGCCGGACAGGTGAACACTGAAGCTTTCTTT.

V is TRBV11-2 and J is TRBJ2-5; 8 positions agree with TRBD1. V was clipped by 4 bases and J by 5 bases; unmatched bases: 6. CDR3 size: 14 residues. Germline V lookup: CDR1 SGHAT, CDR2 FQNNGV. CDR3 region: CASSSGTGLETQYF. CDR3 DNA sequence: TGTGCCAGCAGCTCCGGGACAGGCTTGGAGACCCAGTACTTC.

The chain couples TRBV15 to TRBJ1-2; D remains unclear. V was pared by 4 bases and J by 6 bases, with 18 bases between. The CDR3 has 15 residues. Germline lookup yields CDR1 LNHNV and CDR2 YYDKDF (reference sequence). The CDR3 DNA follows: TGTGCCACCAGCAAGCCTAGAGGAGGGCAGGATGGCTACACCTTC. As protein: CATSKPRGGQDGYTF. The entire variable domain, with the rest obtained from reference TRBV15 and TRBJ1-2, is as follows: DAMVIQNPRYQVTQFGKPVTLSCSQTLNHNVMYWYQQKSSQAPKLLFHYYDKDFNNEADTPDNFQSRRPNTSFCFLDIRSPGLGDTAMYLCATSKPRGGQDGYTFGSGTRLTVV.

V is TRBV18 and J is TRBJ1-6; weak D call: TRBD1 (5 bases). Deletions cut 4 bases from V and 7 bases from J, with 11 bases between. CDR3 length equals 14 residues. Germline-derived CDR1 and CDR2 are KGHSH and LQKENI. CDR3 loop: CASSRTSGNSPLHF. For the CDR3, the DNA is TGTGCCAGCTCACGGACCTCAGGGAATTCACCCCTCCACTTT.

V and J are TRBV5-1 and TRBJ1-2; D gene uncertain. CDR3 length: 13 residues. Trimming removed 5 bases from V and 0 bases from J, with 8 bases in between. Germline-derived CDR1 and CDR2 are SGHRS and YFSETQ. Here the CDR3 reads CASRVDSNYGYTF. In DNA form, the CDR3 reads TGCGCCAGCAGGGTCGACTCTAACTATGGCTACACCTTC.

The chain joins TRBV7-9 to TRBJ1-4; maybe TRBD1 (5 bases). Germline loops: CDR1 SEHNR, CDR2 FQNEAQ (reference sequence). CDR3 length equals 16 residues. V was cut by 5 bases and J by 0 bases, with 13 bases left in between. For the CDR3, the DNA is TGTGCCAGCAGCCCGAAGACAGTTGCAACTAATGAAAAACTGTTTTTT. Translating gives CASSPKTVATNEKLFF.

This rearrangement joins TRBV5-6 to TRBJ1-3; tentative D call: TRBD1 (5 bases). The germline V gene encodes CDR1 SGHDT and CDR2 YYEEEE. V gave up 4 bases and J gave up 2 bases, with 13 bases separating them. This CDR3 has 15 residues. Here the CDR3 reads CASSLIQAPGNTIYF. The DNA for the CDR3 is TGTGCCAGCAGCCTAATACAGGCGCCTGGAAACACCATATATTTT.

J is TRBJ2-5 and V is TRBV19; 8 bases are shared with TRBD1. The ends lost 4 bases at V and 5 bases at J; junction bases unmatched: 9. CDR3 size: 15 residues. Per germline, CDR1 LNHDA and CDR2 SQIVND (reference sequence). DNA of the CDR3: TGTGCCAGTAGTAGATTCCCAGGGGGCGGGGAGACCCAGTACTTC. As protein: CASSRFPGGGETQYF. The whole variable domain, filled in from reference TRBV19 and TRBJ2-5, reads DGGITQSPKYLFRKEGQNVTLSCEQNLNHDAMYWYRQDPGQGLRLIYYSQIVNDFQKGDIAEGYSVSREKKESFPLTVTSAQKNPTAFYLCASSRFPGGGETQYFGPGTRLLVL.

V gene TRBV6-6 combines with J gene TRBJ2-7; perhaps TRBD1 as D (6 bases). The CDR3 sequence is 14 residues long. With 2 bases removed from V and 1 base from J, the gap between germline ends came to 9 bases. Germline V gives CDR1 MNHNY, CDR2 SVGAGI (reference sequence). CDR3 sequence: CASSYPGQSYEQYF. Here the CDR3 DNA reads TGTGCCAGCAGTTACCCCGGACAGTCCTACGAGCAGTACTTC.

The chain uses TRBV2 and TRBJ2-1; weak D call: TRBD2 (6 bases). The CDR3 loop spans 12 amino acids. CDR1 and CDR2 (germline): SNHLY, FYNNEI. Trimming removed 4 bases at V and 12 bases at J, with 13 bases between. The CDR3 DNA follows: TGTGCCAGCAGTGCGGGCACGGAGGGGCAGTTCTTC. This gives the protein CASSAGTEGQFF.

This clone showed up just a few times. The V gene is TRBV5-5, the J gene TRBJ1-3; the D is unclear. V dropped 4 bases and J dropped 0 bases, with 14 bases sitting between them. Germline V lookup: CDR1 SGHKS, CDR2 YYEKEE (reference sequence). The CDR3 length is 16 residues. The CDR3 region is CASSPMGGRSGNTIYF. The CDR3 DNA is TGTGCCAGCAGCCCAATGGGAGGGCGCTCTGGAAACACCATATATTTT.